The entry below describes one T cell receptor beta chain. The target antigen is unknown. cDNA libraries for TCR beta contained unique molecular identifiers. TCRdb recomputed calls from the PCR reads with MiXCR, one row per CDR3 protein. The data show hundreds of thousands of distinct CDR3 sequences, roughly 50% seen once. This record belongs to a study of post-analysis software for immune sequencing data. Study overall: The disease courses covered relapsing-remitting, secondary progressive and progressive-relapsing multiple sclerosis. Regarding the study as a whole: Roughly 5 TRBV segments (TRBV5-6, TRBV5-1 and TRBV20-1 among them) occurred more frequently in patients than in controls. F measure clustering grouped samples strongly by preparation batch.

The germline gives CDR1 KGHDR, CDR2 SFDVKD. The junction had 5 bases not matched to a gene; V was cut back by 3 bases and J by 4 bases. This CDR3 is built from 16 residues. The chain uses TRBV24-1 and TRBJ2-3; TRBD2 matches at 11 bases. Material for sequencing was blood. The receptor comes from a girl under 18 with multiple sclerosis. The CDR3 coding sequence is TGTGCCACCAGTGATGCATCACTAGCGGGAGCAGATACGCAGTATTTT. It yields the protein CATSDASLAGADTQYF.